This TCR beta chain was captured in a study of CD8 T cells in Susac syndrome. A word on this clonotype: Its antigen is undetermined.

Patients with Susac syndrome met the recently defined diagnostic criteria for definite or probable disease. CDR1 MDHEN and CDR2 SYDVKM come from the germline V gene. With V trimmed by 3 bases and J by 0 bases, 1 base remained unmatched. The CDR3 consists of 15 residues. General observations from the study: CD8+ clones in Susac expanded most in TEMRA cells and active patients.

The RNA, about 0.5 to 1 ug, was put through reverse transcription using random hexamers. MiXCR, applied by TCRdb to the immunoSEQ multiplex PCR reads, yields one record per CDR3 protein. The sample lists about 84,000 distinct CDR3 sequences; 95% to 96% were seen once. Sequencing used CD8+ T cells from PBMCs. The genes are TRBV28 and TRBJ2-2; 7 positions match TRBD1. This TCR was recovered from a human donor with Susac syndrome. The CDR3 DNA reads TGTGCCAGCAGTTTCAGGGGGACGAACACCGGGGAGCTGTTTTTT. Amino acid sequence: CASSFRGTNTGELFF.